Shown below are 12 T cell receptor beta chains from a single sample sequenced in a study of metastatic and nonmetastatic thyroid tumors. TCRdb re-called the PCR reads via MiXCR. The table records about 39,000 clones, about 19% of them present only once. No treatment of any kind had been given to any patient before thyroid surgery. Source material: tumor tissue. The receptors were gathered from a female donor with papillary thyroid cancer or a benign thyroid nodule (not recorded which). Some clones in this sample may be carry-over from other donors' samples.

This clone was recorded at least ten times. The gene calls are TRBV6-1 and TRBJ1-4; D gene ambiguous. Trimming took 11 bases from V and 3 from J, leaving 16 bases between them. CDR3 length: 14 amino acids. CDR1 is MNHNS, CDR2 SASEGT, per germline. CDR3: CAALDTSPNEKLFF. CDR3 nucleotides: TGTGCCGCTCTAGACACTTCGCCTAATGAAAAACTGTTTTTT.

The rearrangement joins TRBV30 to TRBJ1-2; perhaps TRBD1 as D (5 bases). Germline lookup yields CDR1 GTSNPN and CDR2 SVGIG (reference sequence). Trimming pared 3 bases from V and 5 bases from J, leaving 10 bases between. CDR3 length equals 12 residues. The CDR3 DNA reads TGTGCCTGGAGCGGGGCAAGGTATGGCTACACCTTC. Protein sequence: CAWSGARYGYTF.

This clone was seen at least ten times. This chain links TRBV10-1 with TRBJ2-7, with 8 bases aligning to TRBD1. J was trimmed by 6 bases and V by 5 bases; bases with no gene match: 12. Looked up from germline, CDR1 is WNHNN and CDR2 is SYGVQD (reference sequence). The CDR3 consists of 15 residues. The CDR3 DNA reads as TGCGCCAGCAGTTCCCGAACAGGGGGTCCCTCCGAGCAGTACTTC. This sequence encodes CASSSRTGGPSEQYF.

This clone was counted many times. V gene TRBV28 combines with J gene TRBJ2-7; a weak D match, TRBD2 (6 bases). The CDR3 consists of 13 residues. CDR1 and CDR2 from the germline V gene are MDHEN and SYDVKM. V was cut by 7 bases and J by 5 bases, with 15 bases left in between. This chain's CDR3 is CASIWRGSDEQYF. The CDR3 region has the DNA TGTGCCAGCATCTGGAGGGGTTCGGACGAGCAGTACTTC.

Regarding this clone: A clone one base away is much larger, so this may be a read error. The CDR3 end shows no conserved phenylalanine or tryptophan, and so a read error is likely. This chain connects TRBV10-3 to TRBJ1-2; 8 positions match TRBD1. The CDR3 is 13 amino acids. CDR1 ENHRY and CDR2 SYGVKD come from the germline V gene. The ends lost 9 bases at V and 8 bases at J; junction bases unmatched: 11. CDR3 loop: CAIQGATPGGYTL. The CDR3, as DNA: TGTGCCATTCAGGGGGCCACCCCCGGGGGCTACACCCTC.

This clone showed up many times. V and J are TRBV30 and TRBJ2-2, with D perhaps matching TRBD1 (5 bases). Trimming stripped 0 bases from V and 3 bases from J, with 11 bases between. The CDR3 is made up of 15 amino acids. The germline V gene has CDR1 GTSNPN and CDR2 SVGIG (reference sequence). In DNA, the CDR3 is TGTGCCTGGAGTGTAGGGGTTACTGACACCGGGGAGCTGTTTTTT. It codes for CAWSVGVTDTGELFF.

The rearrangement joins TRBV11-2 to TRBJ2-7; D is ambiguous. The CDR3 totals 15 residues. CDR1 is SGHAT and CDR2 is FQNNGV in the germline V gene. The CDR3 nucleotides are TGTGAAAGCAGCTTATGGACGGATATTGCCTACGAGCAGTACTTC. Its protein is CESSLWTDIAYEQYF.

The chain couples TRBV6-4 to TRBJ1-4; 8 nucleotides match TRBD1. This CDR3 contains 14 residues. The V segment lost 5 bases and the J segment 7 bases; nucleotides outside the gene matches: 6. CDR1 and CDR2 (germline): MRHNA, SNTAGT. DNA for the CDR3: TGTGCCAGCAGTCCGGACAGGGTGGGTGAAAAACTGTTTTTT. Translation: CASSPDRVGEKLFF.

V is TRBV11-2 and J is TRBJ2-7; D remains unclear. Germline CDR1 is SGHAT and CDR2 is FQNNGV. The length of the CDR3 is 17 residues. Deletions cut 0 bases from V and 5 bases from J, with 20 bases between. Here the CDR3 DNA reads TGTGCCAGCAGCTTAGATCCTTGCAGATTGGCACCCAACGAGCAGTACTTC. Translation gives CASSLDPCRLAPNEQYF.

This clone was observed many times. The rearrangement joins TRBV18 to TRBJ1-2; D remains unclear. The germline gives CDR1 KGHSH, CDR2 LQKENI. This CDR3 is 15 amino acids long. Trimming stripped 4 bases from V and 6 bases from J, with 18 bases between. This chain's CDR3 is CASSHLRPITDGYTF. The CDR3 DNA sequence: TGTGCCAGCTCACACCTAAGACCCATTACGGATGGCTACACCTTC.

This clone was observed at least ten times. The rearrangement joins TRBV7-2 to TRBJ1-1; 8 nucleotides match TRBD1. CDR3 size: 13 residues. Germline V gene sequence: CDR1 SGHTA, CDR2 FQGNSA. With 4 bases clipped from V and 4 bases from J, the junction kept 2 bases outside the gene matches. The DNA of the CDR3 is TGTGCCAGCAGCTGGGGACAGGCCACTGAAGCTTTCTTT. Its translation is CASSWGQATEAFF.

This clone occurred a few times. This chain uses TRBV18 with TRBJ2-1, with 10 bases matching TRBD1. V dropped 6 bases and J dropped 6; count of bases not matched to a gene: 5. Germline-derived CDR1 and CDR2 are KGHSH and LQKENI. The CDR3 has 14 residues. This chain's CDR3 is CASSWGQGINEQFF. Written as DNA, the CDR3 is TGTGCCAGCTCCTGGGGACAGGGGATCAATGAGCAGTTCTTC.